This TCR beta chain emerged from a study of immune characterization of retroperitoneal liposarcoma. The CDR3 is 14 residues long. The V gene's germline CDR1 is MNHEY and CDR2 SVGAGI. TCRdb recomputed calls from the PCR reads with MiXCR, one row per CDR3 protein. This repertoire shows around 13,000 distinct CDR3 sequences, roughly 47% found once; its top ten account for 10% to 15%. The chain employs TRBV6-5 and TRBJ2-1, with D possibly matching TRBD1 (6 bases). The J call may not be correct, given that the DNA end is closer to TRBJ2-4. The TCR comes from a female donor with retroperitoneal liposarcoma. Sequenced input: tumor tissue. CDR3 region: CASSLQGSKNIQYF. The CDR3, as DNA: TGTGCCAGCAGTTTACAGGGTTCCAAAAACATTCAGTACTTC.